This TCR beta chain was recorded in a study of cytomegalovirus exposure and HLA in healthy donors. The overall study: The approximately 120 validation repertoires used the same platform as the roughly 670 first-cohort repertoires, a later analysis reported. Points from the study as a whole: Confirmation in vitro established that a few CMV-associated chains were specific for CMV antigens.

The donors were members of the validation cohort, which comprised 120 subjects and was separate from the first cohort of about 700 subjects. The protocol was immunoSEQ multiplex PCR, while the TCRdb copy is restricted to in-frame clones and leaves out a portion. The sample records some 150,000 clones, 86% being singletons. J gave up 6 bases and V 4 bases, and 11 bases lay outside the gene matches. The CDR3 has 16 residues. Germline V gene lookup returns CDR1 SGHVS and CDR2 FQNEAQ. With regard to this clone: Its target is unknown.

Input material: PBMCs. The chain combines TRBV7-8 with TRBJ2-1; 8 bases are a match to TRBD2. The TCR sequence derives from a man younger than 30 in good health and CMV-seropositive. CDR3 in amino acids: CASSSWASGSFNEQFF. CDR3 DNA: TGTGCCAGCAGCTCCTGGGCCAGCGGGAGCTTCAATGAGCAGTTCTTC.